Listed here is a single T cell receptor (beta chain). The antigen remains unidentified. These data come from a study of tumour-infiltrating T cells in Burkitt lymphoma. Study information: Patients covered every epidemiological subtype of Burkitt lymphoma. Repertoire clonality predicted overall and progression-free survival. Study outcomes and limitations: Several public clonotypes were shared across many Burkitt lymphoma patients.

Profiled with immunoSEQ multiplex PCR; TCRdb holds only in-frame clones, not every one. The sample has around 880 clones; approximately 81% are singletons. This TCR was sampled from a human donor with Burkitt lymphoma. Some clones in this sample may be carry-over from other donors' samples. The sample was tumor tissue.

The CDR3 DNA reads as TGTGCCAGCAGCTACCCCCGTCTGAACGTTGGTGCCCAGTACTTC. Translation: CASSYPRLNVGAQYF. The chain has TRBV7-9 and TRBJ2-5; D gene uncertain. With 4 bases removed from V and 9 bases from J, the gap between germline ends came to 21 bases. The CDR3 runs to 15 residues. The germline CDR1 and CDR2 sequences are SEHNR and FQNEAQ (reference sequence).